Listed below are T cell receptor beta chains from one sample, sequenced in a study of blood T cells in healthy people across ages. TCRdb used MiXCR to reprocess the 5' RACE reads, holding one entry per CDR3 protein. The repertoire includes roughly 1,700,000 distinct CDR3 sequences, 28% of them detected once, and 7.7% sits in the top ten. Material for sequencing was blood. Receptors were obtained from a woman between 25 and 40 years old in good health. Each CDR3 is given with its conserved first and last residue. A D gene is named only where the DNA matches it firmly. Expanded clones are given a class, and other clones once, few, many or no size at all.

clone_size	v_call	j_call	d_call	cdr3_aa	cdr3_nt
few	TRBV7-9	TRBJ1-5	.	CASSKGGSENQPQHF	TGTGCCAGCAGCAAAGGGGGATCGGAGAATCAGCCCCAGCATTTT
many	TRBV18	TRBJ2-7	.	CASSPGLSLNEQYF	TGTGCCAGCTCACCGGGGCTATCCCTCAATGAGCAGTACTTC
.	TRBV7-9	TRBJ2-1	TRBD1	CASSRTGLAQFF	TGTGCCAGCAGCCGGACAGGGCTCGCGCAGTTCTTC
.	TRBV10-3	TRBJ1-5	.	CATKDENNQPQHF	TGTGCCACCAAAGACGAAAATAATCAGCCCCAGCATTTT
.	TRBV29-1	TRBJ2-1	TRBD2	CSVGLAGVGNEQFF	TGCAGCGTGGGACTAGCGGGAGTGGGGAATGAGCAGTTCTTC
few	TRBV5-6	TRBJ2-5	TRBD1	CASSHRQGLETQYF	TGTGCCAGCAGTCACCGACAGGGGCTCGAGACCCAGTACTTC
.	TRBV5-1	TRBJ2-7	TRBD1	CAGSYFQGDEQYF	TGCGCCGGCAGCTATTTTCAGGGGGACGAGCAGTACTTC
.	TRBV2	TRBJ1-6	.	CASSADINSPLHF	TGTGCCAGCAGTGCCGATATCAATTCACCCCTCCACTTT
.	TRBV10-1	TRBJ1-1	.	CASSFDVGRGTEAFF	TGCGCCAGCAGTTTCGATGTTGGTAGGGGGACTGAAGCTTTCTTT
.	TRBV5-5	TRBJ2-4	TRBD1	CASSLGDRGSREQYF	TGTGCCAGCAGCTTGGGGGACAGGGGAAGTAGGGAGCAGTACTTC
.	TRBV3-1	TRBJ2-3	TRBD1	CASSFGTGPTDTQYF	TGTGCCAGCAGCTTTGGGACAGGACCCACAGATACGCAGTATTTT
few	TRBV5-1	TRBJ2-1	TRBD1	CASMDGTAYNEQFF	TGCGCCAGCATGGACGGGACAGCCTACAATGAGCAGTTCTTC
many	TRBV6-5	TRBJ2-7	TRBD1	CASSQDRGTYYEQYF	TGTGCCAGCAGCCAAGACAGGGGCACATATTACGAGCAGTACTTC
few	TRBV6-2/TRBV6-3	TRBJ2-3	.	CASGNGDTQYF	TGTGCCAGCGGGAACGGCGATACGCAGTATTTT
few	TRBV2	TRBJ1-5	TRBD1	CASSDRDRISNQPQHF	TGTGCCAGCAGTGACCGGGACAGGATTAGCAATCAGCCCCAGCATTTT
.	TRBV9	TRBJ2-7	.	CASSDSPGTNGDEQYF	TGTGCCAGCAGCGATAGTCCAGGTACCAACGGGGACGAGCAGTACTTC
many	TRBV7-2	TRBJ2-7	.	CASSLWGLSYEQYF	TGTGCCAGCAGCTTATGGGGACTTAGCTACGAGCAGTACTTC
once	TRBV30	TRBJ1-1	TRBD1	CAWGRGRGEAFF	TGTGCCTGGGGAAGGGGGCGGGGTGAAGCTTTCTTT
.	TRBV5-1	TRBJ2-1	TRBD2	CASSLTTSGGSNEQFF	TGCGCCAGCAGCTTGACCACTAGCGGGGGGTCCAATGAGCAGTTCTTC
many	TRBV20-1	TRBJ2-1	.	CSARDRDNEQFF	TGCAGTGCTAGAGATCGTGATAATGAGCAGTTCTTC
.	TRBV7-2	TRBJ1-1	.	CASSLGAAGNTEAFF	TGTGCCAGCAGCTTAGGGGCAGCCGGAAACACTGAAGCTTTCTTT
many	TRBV7-2	TRBJ2-7	TRBD1	CASSFGTGYEQYF	TGTGCCAGCAGCTTTGGGACAGGCTACGAGCAGTACTTC
few	TRBV12-3/TRBV12-4	TRBJ1-2	.	CASGEGSVYTF	TGTGCCAGCGGGGAGGGGAGTGTCTACACCTTC